The entry that follows covers one T cell receptor (beta chain) sequence. The entry originates in a study of human T cells and chemical hapten exposure. At the level of the study: Across its roughly 23 weeks, the study gave patients weekly diphenylcyclopropenone doses to the scalp.

Regarding time point: pre-sensitization, week 0. Treatment defined: therapeutic diphenylcyclopropenone sensitization with weekly scalp DPC. Participating donors were patients with alopecia, aged 18 to 70 years, considered appropriate candidates for DPC. MiXCR, applied by TCRdb to the RACE reads, yields one record per CDR3 protein. The profile shows approximately 79,000 distinct CDR3 sequences, around 7.9% of them singletons. The sample in question was whole blood, obtained in connection with sensitization to the hapten diphenylcyclopropenone (DPC). The receptor comes from a man aged 35-49 years with alopecia areata. Some clones in this sample may be carry-over from other donors' samples.

The CDR3 region has the DNA TGTGCCAGCAGTCTAAAGGGCTACGAGCAGTACTTC. Amino acids: CASSLKGYEQYF. The gene calls are TRBV28 and TRBJ2-7; D ambiguous. V lost 5 bases to trimming and J lost 3 bases, with 8 bases between them. There are 12 residues in the CDR3. Germline V gene sequence: CDR1 MDHEN, CDR2 SYDVKM.